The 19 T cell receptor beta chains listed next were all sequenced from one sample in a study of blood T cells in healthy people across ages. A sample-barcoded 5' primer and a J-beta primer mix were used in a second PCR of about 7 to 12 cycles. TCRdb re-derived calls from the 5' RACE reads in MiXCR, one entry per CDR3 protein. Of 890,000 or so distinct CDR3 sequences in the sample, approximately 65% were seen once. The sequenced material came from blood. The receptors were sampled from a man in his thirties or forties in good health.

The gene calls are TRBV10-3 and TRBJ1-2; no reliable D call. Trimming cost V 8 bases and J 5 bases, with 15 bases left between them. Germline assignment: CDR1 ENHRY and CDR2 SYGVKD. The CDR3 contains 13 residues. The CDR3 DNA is TGTGCCATCGGAACAGCTACCGATTATGGCTACACCTTC. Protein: CAIGTATDYGYTF.

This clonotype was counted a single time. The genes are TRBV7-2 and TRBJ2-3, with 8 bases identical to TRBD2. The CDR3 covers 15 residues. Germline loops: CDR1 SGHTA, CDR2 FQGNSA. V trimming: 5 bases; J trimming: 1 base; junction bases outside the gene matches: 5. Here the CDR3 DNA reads TGTGCCAGCAGCCATAGCGGGGATGGCACAGATACGCAGTATTTT. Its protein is CASSHSGDGTDTQYF.

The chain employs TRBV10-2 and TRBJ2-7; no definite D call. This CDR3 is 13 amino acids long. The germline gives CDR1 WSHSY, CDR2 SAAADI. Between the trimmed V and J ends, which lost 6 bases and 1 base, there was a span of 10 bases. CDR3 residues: CASRNDASYEQYF. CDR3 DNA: TGCGCCAGCAGGAACGACGCTTCCTACGAGCAGTACTTC.

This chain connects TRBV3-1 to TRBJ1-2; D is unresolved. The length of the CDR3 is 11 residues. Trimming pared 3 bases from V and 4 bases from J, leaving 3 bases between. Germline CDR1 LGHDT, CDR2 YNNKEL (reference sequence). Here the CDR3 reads CASSHLYGYTF. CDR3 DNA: TGTGCCAGCAGCCACCTCTATGGCTACACCTTC.

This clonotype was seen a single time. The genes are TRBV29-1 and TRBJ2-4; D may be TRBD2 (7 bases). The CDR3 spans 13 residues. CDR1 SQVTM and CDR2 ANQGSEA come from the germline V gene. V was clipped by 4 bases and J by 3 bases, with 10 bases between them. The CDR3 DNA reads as TGCAGCGTTGTGGGGGGGCTCAAAAACATTCAGTACTTC. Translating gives CSVVGGLKNIQYF. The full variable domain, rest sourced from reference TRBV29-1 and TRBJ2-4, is SAVISQKPSRDICQRGTSLTIQCQVDSQVTMMFWYRQQPGQSLTLIATANQGSEATYESGFVIDKFPISRPNLTFSTLTVSNMSPEDSSIYLCSVVGGLKNIQYFGAGTRLSVL.

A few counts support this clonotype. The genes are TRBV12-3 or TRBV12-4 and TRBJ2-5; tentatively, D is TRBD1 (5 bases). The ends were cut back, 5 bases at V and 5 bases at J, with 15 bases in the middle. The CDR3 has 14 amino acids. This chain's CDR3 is CASSRQGNRETQYF. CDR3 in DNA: TGTGCCAGCAGTCGCCAGGGTAATCGGGAGACCCAGTACTTC.

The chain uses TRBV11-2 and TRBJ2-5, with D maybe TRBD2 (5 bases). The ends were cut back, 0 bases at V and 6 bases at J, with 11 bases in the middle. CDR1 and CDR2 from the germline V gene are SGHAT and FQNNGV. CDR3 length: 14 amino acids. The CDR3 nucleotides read TGTGCCAGCAGCTTAGAAGGGAGCGAGAAGACCCAGTACTTC. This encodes CASSLEGSEKTQYF.

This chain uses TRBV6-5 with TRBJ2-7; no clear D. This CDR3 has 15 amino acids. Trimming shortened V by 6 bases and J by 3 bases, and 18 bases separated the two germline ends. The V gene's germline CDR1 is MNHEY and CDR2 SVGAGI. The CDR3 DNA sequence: TGTGCCAGCAGCCCAGGAGCCCGCCGCGTCTACGAGCAGTACTTC. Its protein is CASSPGARRVYEQYF.

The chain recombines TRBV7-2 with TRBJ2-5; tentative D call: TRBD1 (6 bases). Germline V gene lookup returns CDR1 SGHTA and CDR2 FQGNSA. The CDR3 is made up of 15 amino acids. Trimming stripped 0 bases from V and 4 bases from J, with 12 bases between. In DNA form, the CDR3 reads TGTGCCAGCAGCTTAGCGGCAGGGGTAGGAGAGACCCAGTACTTC. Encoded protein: CASSLAAGVGETQYF.

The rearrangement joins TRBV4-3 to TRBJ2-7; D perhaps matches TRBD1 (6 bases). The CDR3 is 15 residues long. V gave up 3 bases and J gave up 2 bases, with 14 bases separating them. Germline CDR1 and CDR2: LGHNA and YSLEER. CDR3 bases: TGCGCCAGCAGCCAGGATGGACAGAACACCTACGAGCAGTACTTC. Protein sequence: CASSQDGQNTYEQYF.

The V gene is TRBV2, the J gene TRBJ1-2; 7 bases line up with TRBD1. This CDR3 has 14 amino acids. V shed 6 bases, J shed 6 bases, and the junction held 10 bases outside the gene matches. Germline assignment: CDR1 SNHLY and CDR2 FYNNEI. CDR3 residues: CASRRVRDRDGYTF. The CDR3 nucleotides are TGTGCCAGCAGAAGGGTCCGGGACAGAGATGGCTACACCTTC.

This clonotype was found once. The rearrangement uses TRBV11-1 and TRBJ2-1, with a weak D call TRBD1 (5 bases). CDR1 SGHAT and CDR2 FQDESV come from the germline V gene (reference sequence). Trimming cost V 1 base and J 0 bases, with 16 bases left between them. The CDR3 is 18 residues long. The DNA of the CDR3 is TGTGCCAGCAGCTTAGATGAGCCAGGGTTTAGCTCCTACAATGAGCAGTTCTTC. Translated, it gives CASSLDEPGFSSYNEQFF.

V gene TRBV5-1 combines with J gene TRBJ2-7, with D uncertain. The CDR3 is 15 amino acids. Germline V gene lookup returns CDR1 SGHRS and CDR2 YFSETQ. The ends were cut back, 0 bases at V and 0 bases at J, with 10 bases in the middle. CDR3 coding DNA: TGCGCCAGCAGCTTGGCGGCAGCAGACTCCTACGAGCAGTACTTC. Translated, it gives CASSLAAADSYEQYF.

CDR3 DNA sequence: TGTGCCAGCAGCTTCAACGGACAGGGGGTTGGATCACCCCTCCACTTT. Translating it yields CASSFNGQGVGSPLHF. This chain links TRBV7-3 with TRBJ1-6; 10 nucleotides align to TRBD1. There are 16 residues in the CDR3. Losses at the gene ends were 3 bases for V and 10 bases for J; bases not matched to a gene: 9. Germline assignment: CDR1 SGHTA and CDR2 FQGTGA.

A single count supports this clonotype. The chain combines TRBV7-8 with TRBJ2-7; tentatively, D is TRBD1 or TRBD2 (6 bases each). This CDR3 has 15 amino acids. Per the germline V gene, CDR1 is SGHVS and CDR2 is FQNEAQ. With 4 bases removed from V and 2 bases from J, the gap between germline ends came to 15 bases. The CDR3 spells CASSYRGVGAYEQYF. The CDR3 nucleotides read TGTGCCAGCAGCTATAGGGGGGTCGGTGCCTACGAGCAGTACTTC.

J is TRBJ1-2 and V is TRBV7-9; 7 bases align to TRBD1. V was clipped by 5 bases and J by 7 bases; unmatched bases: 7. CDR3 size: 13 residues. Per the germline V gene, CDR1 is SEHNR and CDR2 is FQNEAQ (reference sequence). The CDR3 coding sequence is TGTGCCAGCAGCCTTGGGACAGTATCTGGCTACACCTTC. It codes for CASSLGTVSGYTF. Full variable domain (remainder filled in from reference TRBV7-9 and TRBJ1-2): DTGVSQNPRHKITKRGQNVTFRCDPISEHNRLYWYRQTLGQGPEFLTYFQNEAQLEKSRLLSDRFSAERPKGSFSTLEIQRTEQGDSAMYLCASSLGTVSGYTFGSGTRLTVV.

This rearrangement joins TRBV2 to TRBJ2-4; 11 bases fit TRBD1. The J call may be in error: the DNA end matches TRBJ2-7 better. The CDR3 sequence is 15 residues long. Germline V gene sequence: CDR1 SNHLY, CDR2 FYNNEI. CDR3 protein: CASRTGQGASNEQYF. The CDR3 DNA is TGTGCCAGCAGGACCGGACAGGGGGCATCCAACGAGCAGTACTTC.

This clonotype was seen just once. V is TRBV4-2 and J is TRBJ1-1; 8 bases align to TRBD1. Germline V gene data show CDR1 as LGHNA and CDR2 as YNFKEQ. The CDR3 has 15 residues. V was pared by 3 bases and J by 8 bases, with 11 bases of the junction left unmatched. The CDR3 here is CASSHRQGTSREAFF. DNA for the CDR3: TGTGCCAGCAGCCACCGACAGGGGACTTCCAGGGAAGCTTTCTTT.

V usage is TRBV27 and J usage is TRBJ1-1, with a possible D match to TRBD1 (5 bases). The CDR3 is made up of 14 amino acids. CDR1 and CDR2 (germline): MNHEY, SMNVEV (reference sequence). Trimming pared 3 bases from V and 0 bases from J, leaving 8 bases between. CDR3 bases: TGTGCCAGCAGTTTCGGGACCTTGAACACTGAAGCTTTCTTT. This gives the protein CASSFGTLNTEAFF.